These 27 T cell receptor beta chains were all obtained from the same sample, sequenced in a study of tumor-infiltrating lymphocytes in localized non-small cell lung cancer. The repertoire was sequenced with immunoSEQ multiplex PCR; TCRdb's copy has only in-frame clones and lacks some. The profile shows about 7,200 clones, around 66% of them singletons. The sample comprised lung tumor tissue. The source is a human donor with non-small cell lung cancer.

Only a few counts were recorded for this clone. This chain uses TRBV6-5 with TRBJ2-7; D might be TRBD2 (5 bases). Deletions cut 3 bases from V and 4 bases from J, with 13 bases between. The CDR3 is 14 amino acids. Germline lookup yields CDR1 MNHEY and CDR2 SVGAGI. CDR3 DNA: TGTGCCAGCAGTTATAGATTATCGGGATACGAGCAGTACTTC. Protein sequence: CASSYRLSGYEQYF.

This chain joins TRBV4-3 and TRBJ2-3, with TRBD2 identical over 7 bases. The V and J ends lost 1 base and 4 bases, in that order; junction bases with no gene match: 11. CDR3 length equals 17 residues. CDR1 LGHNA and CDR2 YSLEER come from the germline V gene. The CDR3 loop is CASSQGRGVGTPDTQYF. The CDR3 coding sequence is TGCGCCAGCAGCCAAGGTCGGGGGGTGGGGACCCCAGATACGCAGTATTTT.

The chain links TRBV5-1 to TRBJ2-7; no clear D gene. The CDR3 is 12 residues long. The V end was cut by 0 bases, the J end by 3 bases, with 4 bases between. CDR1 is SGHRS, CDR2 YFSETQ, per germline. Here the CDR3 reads CASSLGNYEQYF. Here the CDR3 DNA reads TGCGCCAGCAGCTTGGGGAACTACGAGCAGTACTTC.

CDR3 DNA sequence: TGTGCCAGTAGACGTACTAGCGGGGCCTACAATGAGCAGTTCTTC. Translation gives CASRRTSGAYNEQFF. The chain has TRBV19 and TRBJ2-1; 10 bases align to TRBD2. With V trimmed by 6 bases and J by 2 bases, 4 bases remained unmatched. In germline, CDR1 is LNHDA, CDR2 SQIVND (reference sequence). The length of the CDR3 is 15 residues.

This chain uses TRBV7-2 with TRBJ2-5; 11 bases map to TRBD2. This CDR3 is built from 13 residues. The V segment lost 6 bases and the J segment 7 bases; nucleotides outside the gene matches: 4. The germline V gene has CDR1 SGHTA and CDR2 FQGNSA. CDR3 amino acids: CASSSGLAGTQYF. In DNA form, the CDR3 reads TGTGCCAGCAGTTCCGGACTAGCGGGGACCCAGTACTTC.

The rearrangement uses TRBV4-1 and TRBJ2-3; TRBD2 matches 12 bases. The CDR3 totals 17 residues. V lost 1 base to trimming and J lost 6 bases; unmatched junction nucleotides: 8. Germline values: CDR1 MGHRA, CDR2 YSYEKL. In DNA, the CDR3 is TGCGCCAGCAGCCAAGCCCCTAGCGGGGGGGCCGGGGATACGCAGTATTTT. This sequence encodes CASSQAPSGGAGDTQYF.

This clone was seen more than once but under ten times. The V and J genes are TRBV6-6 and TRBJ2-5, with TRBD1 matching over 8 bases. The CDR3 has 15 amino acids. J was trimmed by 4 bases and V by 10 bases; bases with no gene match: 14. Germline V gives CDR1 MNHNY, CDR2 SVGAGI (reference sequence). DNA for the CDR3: TGTGCCACCAACACCGGACAGGGTTTGGTAGAGACCCAGTACTTC. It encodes CATNTGQGLVETQYF.

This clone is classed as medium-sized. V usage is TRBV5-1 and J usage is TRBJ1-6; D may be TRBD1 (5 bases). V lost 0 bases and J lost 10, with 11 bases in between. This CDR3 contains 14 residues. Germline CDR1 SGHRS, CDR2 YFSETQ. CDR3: CASSLDSGQSPLHF. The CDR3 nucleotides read TGCGCCAGCAGCTTGGACTCAGGGCAATCACCCCTCCACTTT.

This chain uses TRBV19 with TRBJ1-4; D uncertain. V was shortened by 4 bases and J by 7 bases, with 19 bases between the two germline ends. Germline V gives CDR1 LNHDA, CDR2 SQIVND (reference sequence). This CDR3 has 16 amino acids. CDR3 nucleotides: TGTGCCAGTAGTACTATCCGGACCCGGGTAGGTGAAAAACTGTTTTTT. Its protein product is CASSTIRTRVGEKLFF.

The CDR3 DNA reads TGTGCCAGCAGTGGAACCAAGGCAAAAGCTTTCTTT. Translating gives CASSGTKAKAFF. This chain links TRBV2 with TRBJ1-1; no clear D gene. The V gene lost 4 bases and the J gene lost 9 bases, with 12 bases spanning the gap. This CDR3 has 12 amino acids. CDR1 and CDR2 from the germline V gene are SNHLY and FYNNEI.

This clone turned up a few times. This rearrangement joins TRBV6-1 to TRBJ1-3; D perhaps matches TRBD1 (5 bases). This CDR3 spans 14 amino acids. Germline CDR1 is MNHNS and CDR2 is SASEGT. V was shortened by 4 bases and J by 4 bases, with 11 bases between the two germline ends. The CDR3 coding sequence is TGTGCCAGCAGTGCAGCAGGGTACGGAAACACCATATATTTT. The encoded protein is CASSAAGYGNTIYF.

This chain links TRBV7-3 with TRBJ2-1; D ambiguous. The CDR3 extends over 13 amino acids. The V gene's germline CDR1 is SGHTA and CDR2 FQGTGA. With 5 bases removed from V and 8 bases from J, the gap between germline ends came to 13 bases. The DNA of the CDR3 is TGTGCCAGCAGCCTTAATCAGCCTCATGAGCAGTTCTTC. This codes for CASSLNQPHEQFF. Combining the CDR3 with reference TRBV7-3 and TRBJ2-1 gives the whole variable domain GAGVSQTPSNKVTEKGKYVELRCDPISGHTALYWYRQSLGQGPEFLIYFQGTGAADDSGLPNDRFFAVRPEGSVSTLKIQRTERGDSAVYLCASSLNQPHEQFFGPGTRLTVL.

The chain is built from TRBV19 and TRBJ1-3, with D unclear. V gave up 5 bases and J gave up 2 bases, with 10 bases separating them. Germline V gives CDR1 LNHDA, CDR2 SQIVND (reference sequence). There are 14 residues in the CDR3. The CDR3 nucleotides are TGTGCCAGTAGTTTCGGGATAACTGGAAACACCATATATTTT. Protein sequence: CASSFGITGNTIYF.

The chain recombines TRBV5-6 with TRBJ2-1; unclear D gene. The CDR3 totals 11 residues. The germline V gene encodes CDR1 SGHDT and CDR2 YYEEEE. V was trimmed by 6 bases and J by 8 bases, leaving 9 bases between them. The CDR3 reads CASTDLYEQFF. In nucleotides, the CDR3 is TGTGCCAGCACCGACCTTTATGAGCAGTTCTTC. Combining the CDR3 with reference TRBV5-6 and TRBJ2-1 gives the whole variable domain DAGVTQSPTHLIKTRGQQVTLRCSPKSGHDTVSWYQQALGQGPQFIFQYYEEEERQRGNFPDRFSGHQFPNYSSELNVNALLLGDSALYLCASTDLYEQFFGPGTRLTVL.

The CDR3 sequence is CASSIAARRWDNEQFF. CDR3 coding DNA: TGTGCCAGTAGTATAGCGGCCCGAAGATGGGACAATGAGCAGTTCTTC. The chain links TRBV19 to TRBJ2-1; D call uncertain. There are 16 residues in the CDR3. Germline CDR1 reads LNHDA; CDR2 reads SQIVND (reference sequence). Deletions cut 1 base from V and 5 bases from J, with 15 bases between.

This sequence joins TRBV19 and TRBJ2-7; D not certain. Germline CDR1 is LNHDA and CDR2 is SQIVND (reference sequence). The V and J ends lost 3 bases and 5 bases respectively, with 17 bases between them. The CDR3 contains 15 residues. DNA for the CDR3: TGTGCCAGTAGTATCGCCCAGACTCTAACCCACGAGCAGTACTTC. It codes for CASSIAQTLTHEQYF.

The CDR3 region has the DNA TGTGCCAGCAGCTTGTCCGGTGGGACGAACATTCAGTACTTC. Protein sequence: CASSLSGGTNIQYF. This sequence joins TRBV5-6 and TRBJ2-4; D could derive from TRBD1 or TRBD2 (5 bases each). Germline V gives CDR1 SGHDT, CDR2 YYEEEE. CDR3 length: 14 amino acids. The ends were cut back, 1 base at V and 7 bases at J, with 12 bases in the middle.

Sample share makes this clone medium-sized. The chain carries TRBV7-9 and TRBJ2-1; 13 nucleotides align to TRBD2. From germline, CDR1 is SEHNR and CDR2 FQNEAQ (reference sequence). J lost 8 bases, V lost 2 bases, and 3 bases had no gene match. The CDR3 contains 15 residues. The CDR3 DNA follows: TGTGCCAGCAGCTTAACTAGCGGGAGGGCAGATGAGCAGTTCTTC. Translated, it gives CASSLTSGRADEQFF.

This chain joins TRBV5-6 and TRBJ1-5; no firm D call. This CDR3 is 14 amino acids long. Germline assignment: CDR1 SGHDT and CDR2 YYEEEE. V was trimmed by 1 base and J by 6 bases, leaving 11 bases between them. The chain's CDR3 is CASSLKGIRQPQHF. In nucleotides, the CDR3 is TGTGCCAGCAGCTTGAAAGGGATCCGTCAGCCCCAGCATTTT.

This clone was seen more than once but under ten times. In DNA, the CDR3 is TGTGCCAGCAGCCCAACCTCTTCCTACGAGCAGTACTTC. Protein: CASSPTSSYEQYF. The rearrangement links TRBV27 to TRBJ2-7; D unresolved. Germline values: CDR1 MNHEY, CDR2 SMNVEV (reference sequence). V was cut by 6 bases and J by 1 base, with 10 bases left in between. CDR3 length: 13 amino acids.

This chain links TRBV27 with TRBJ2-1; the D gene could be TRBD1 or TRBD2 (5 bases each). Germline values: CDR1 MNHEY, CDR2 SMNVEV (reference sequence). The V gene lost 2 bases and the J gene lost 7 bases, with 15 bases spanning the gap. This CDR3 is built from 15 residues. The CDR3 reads CASSLPGTGSNEQFF. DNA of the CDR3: TGTGCCAGCAGTTTACCCGGGACGGGTTCGAATGAGCAGTTCTTC.

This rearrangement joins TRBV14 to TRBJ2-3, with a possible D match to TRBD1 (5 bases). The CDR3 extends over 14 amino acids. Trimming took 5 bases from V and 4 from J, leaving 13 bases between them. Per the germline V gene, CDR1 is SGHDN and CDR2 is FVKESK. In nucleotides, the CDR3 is TGTGCCAGCAGCGCCTCAGTCAGGGCAGATACGCAGTATTTT. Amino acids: CASSASVRADTQYF.

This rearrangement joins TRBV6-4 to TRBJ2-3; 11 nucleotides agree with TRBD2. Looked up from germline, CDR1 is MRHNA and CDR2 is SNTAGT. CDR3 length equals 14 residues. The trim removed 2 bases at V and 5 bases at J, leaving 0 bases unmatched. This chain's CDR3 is CASSDGLAGDTQYF. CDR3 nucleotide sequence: TGTGCCAGCAGTGACGGACTAGCGGGAGATACGCAGTATTTT.

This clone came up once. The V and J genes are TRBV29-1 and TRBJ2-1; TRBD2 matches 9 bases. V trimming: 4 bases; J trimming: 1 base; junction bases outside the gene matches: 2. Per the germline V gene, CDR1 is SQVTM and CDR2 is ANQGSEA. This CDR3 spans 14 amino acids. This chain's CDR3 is CSVAAGGSYNEQFF. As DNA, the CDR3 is TGCAGCGTTGCGGCGGGGGGGTCCTACAATGAGCAGTTCTTC.

This CDR3 reads CASSYQGGNEQYF. DNA of the CDR3: TGTGCCAGCAGTTATCAAGGGGGCAACGAGCAGTACTTC. The chain couples TRBV6-5 to TRBJ2-7; 7 positions agree with TRBD1. Germline V gives CDR1 MNHEY, CDR2 SVGAGI. V lost 3 bases and J lost 5; bases outside the gene matches: 4. This CDR3 has 13 amino acids.

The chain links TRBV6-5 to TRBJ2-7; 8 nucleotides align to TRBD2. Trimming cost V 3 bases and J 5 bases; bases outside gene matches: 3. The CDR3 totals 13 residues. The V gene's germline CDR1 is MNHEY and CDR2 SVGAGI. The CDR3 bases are TGTGCCAGCAGTTATGGACTAGCAAACGAGCAGTACTTC. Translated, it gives CASSYGLANEQYF.

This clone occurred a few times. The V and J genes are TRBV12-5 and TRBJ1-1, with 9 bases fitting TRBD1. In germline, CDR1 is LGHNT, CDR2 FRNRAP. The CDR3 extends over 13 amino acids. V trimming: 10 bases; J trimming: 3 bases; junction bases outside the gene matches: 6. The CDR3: CATRDREDTEAFF. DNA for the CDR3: TGTGCTACCCGGGACAGGGAGGACACTGAAGCTTTCTTT.